In its sample, the clone carrying this TCR beta chain was seen a few times. Its antigen is not known. MiXCR, run by TCRdb on the 5' RACE reads, gives a single entry per CDR3 protein. Of more than 1.5 million distinct CDR3 sequences listed, about 31% are singletons. The data belong to a study of identical twins. Study conclusions and caveats: Compared with unrelated sharing, twin-shared out-of-frame alpha sequences had more low-probability sequences. Modelling underestimated the level of out-of-frame TCR alpha sharing observed in monozygotic twins.

The CDR3 is 13 residues long. The V end lost 10 bases, the J end lost 1 base, and 13 bases lay between the germline ends. CDR1 is MNHEY, CDR2 SVGEGT, per germline. Source material: cord blood. The gene calls are TRBV6-2 or TRBV6-3 and TRBJ1-1, with TRBD1 as a possible D gene (5 bases). The origin of this receptor is a newborn girl in good health. CDR3 nucleotides: TGTGCCACCATGACAGCCAGGAACACTGAAGCTTTCTTT. Its protein is CATMTARNTEAFF.